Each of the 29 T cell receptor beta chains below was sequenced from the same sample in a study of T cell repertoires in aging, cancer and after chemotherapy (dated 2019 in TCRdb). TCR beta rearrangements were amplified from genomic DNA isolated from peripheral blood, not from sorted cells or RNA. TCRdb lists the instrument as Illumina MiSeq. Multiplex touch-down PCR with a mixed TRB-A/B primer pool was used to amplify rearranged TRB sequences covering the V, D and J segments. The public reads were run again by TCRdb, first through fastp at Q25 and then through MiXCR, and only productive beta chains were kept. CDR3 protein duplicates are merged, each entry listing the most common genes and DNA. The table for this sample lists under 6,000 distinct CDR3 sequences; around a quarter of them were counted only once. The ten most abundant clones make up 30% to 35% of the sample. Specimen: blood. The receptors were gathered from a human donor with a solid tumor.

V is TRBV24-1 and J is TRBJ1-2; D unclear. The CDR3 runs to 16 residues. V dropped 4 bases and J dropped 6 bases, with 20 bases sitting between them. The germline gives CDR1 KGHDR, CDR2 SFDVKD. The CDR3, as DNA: TGTGCCACCAGTGACTCGGGCCCCGCAAGGCACCATGGCTACACCTTC. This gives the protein CATSDSGPARHHGYTF.

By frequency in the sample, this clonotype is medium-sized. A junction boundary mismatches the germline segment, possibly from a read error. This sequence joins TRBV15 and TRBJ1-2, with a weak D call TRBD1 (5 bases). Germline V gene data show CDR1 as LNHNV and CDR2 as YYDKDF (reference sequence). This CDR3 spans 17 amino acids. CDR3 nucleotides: TGTGCCACCAGTAGAGACAGTCATCTCCTTCTGGCCTATGGCTACACCTTC. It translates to CATSRDSHLLLAYGYTF. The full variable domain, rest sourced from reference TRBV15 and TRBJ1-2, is DAMVIQNPRYQVTQFGKPVTLSCSQTLNHNVMYWYQQKSSQAPKLLFHYYDKDFNNEADTPDNFQSRRPNTSFCFLDIRSPGLGDTAMYLCATSRDSHLLLAYGYTFGSGTRLTVV.

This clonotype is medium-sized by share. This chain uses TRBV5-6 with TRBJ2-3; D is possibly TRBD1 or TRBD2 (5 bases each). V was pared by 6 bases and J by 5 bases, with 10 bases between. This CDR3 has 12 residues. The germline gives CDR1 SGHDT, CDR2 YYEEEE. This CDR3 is CASTLGVDTQYF. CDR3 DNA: TGTGCCAGCACCCTGGGGGTAGATACGCAGTATTTT.

CDR3: CASQMLYTEQFF. The CDR3 nucleotides are TGTGCCAGCCAAATGTTGTATACTGAGCAGTTCTTC. The chain combines TRBV12-3 or TRBV12-4 with TRBJ2-1; unclear D gene. V was trimmed by 8 bases and J by 9 bases, leaving 14 bases between them. There are 12 residues in the CDR3.

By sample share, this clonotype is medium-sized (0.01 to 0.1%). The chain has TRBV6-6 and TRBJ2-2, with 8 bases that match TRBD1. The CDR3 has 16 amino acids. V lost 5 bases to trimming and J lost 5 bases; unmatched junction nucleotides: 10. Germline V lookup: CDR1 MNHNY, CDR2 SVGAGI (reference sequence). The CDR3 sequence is CASSALDRGKTGELFF. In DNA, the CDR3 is TGTGCCAGCAGTGCCCTCGACAGGGGTAAAACCGGGGAGCTGTTTTTT.

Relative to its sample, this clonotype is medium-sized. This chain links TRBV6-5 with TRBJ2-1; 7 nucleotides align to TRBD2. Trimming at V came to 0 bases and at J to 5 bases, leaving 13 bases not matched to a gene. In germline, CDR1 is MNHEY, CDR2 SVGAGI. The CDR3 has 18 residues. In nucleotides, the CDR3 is TGTGCCAGCAGTTACTCGAATACTGGCGGGAGTTCCCACAATGAGCAGTTCTTC. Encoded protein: CASSYSNTGGSSHNEQFF.

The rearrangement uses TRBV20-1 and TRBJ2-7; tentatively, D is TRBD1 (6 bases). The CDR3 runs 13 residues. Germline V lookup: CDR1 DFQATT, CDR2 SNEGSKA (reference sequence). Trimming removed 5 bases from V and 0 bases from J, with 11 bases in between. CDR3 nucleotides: TGCAGTGCTCGACAGGTGAGCTCCTACGAGCAGTACTTC. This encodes CSARQVSSYEQYF.

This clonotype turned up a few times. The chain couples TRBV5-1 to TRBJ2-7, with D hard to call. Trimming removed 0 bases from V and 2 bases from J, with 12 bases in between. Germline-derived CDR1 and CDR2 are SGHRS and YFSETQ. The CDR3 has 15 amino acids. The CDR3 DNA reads TGCGCCAGCAGCTTGGCCGAGACCACCACCTACGAGCAGTACTTC. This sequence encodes CASSLAETTTYEQYF.

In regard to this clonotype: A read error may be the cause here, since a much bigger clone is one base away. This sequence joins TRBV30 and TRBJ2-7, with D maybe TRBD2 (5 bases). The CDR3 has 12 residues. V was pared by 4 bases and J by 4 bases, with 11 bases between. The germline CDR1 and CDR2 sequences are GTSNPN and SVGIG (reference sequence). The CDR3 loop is CAWNRGFYEQYF. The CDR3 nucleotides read TGTGCCTGGAACAGAGGGTTTTACGAGCAGTACTTC.

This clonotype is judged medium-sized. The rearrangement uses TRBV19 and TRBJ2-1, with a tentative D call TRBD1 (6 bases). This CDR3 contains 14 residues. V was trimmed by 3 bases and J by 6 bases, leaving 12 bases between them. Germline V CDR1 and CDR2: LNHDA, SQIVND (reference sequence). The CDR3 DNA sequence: TGTGCCAGTAGTATTCGGGGACAAGGCAATGAGCAGTTCTTC. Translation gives CASSIRGQGNEQFF.

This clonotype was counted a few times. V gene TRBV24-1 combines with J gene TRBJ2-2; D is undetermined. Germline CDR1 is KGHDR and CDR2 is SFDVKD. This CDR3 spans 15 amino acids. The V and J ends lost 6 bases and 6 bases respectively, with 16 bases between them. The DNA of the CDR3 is TGTGCCACCAGTTGGACGTACTCTAAGGCCGGGGAGCTGTTTTTT. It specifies CATSWTYSKAGELFF.

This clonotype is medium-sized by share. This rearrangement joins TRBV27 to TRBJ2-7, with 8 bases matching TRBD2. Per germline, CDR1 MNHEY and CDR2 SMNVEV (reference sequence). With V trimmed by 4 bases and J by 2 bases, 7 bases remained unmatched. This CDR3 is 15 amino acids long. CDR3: CASSSRSGGPYEQYF. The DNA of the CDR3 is TGTGCCAGCAGTTCAAGAAGCGGGGGACCCTACGAGCAGTACTTC.

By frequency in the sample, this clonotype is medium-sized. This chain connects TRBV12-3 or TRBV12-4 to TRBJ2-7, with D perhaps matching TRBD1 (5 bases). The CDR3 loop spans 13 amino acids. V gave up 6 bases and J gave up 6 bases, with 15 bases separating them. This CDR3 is CASSTRQGGEQYF. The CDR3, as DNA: TGTGCCAGCAGCACCCGTCAGGGTGGCGAGCAGTACTTC.

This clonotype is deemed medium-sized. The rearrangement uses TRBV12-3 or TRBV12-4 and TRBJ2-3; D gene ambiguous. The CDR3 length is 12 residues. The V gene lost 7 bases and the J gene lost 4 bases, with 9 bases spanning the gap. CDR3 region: CASKVYSDTQYF. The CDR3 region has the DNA TGTGCCAGCAAAGTCTATTCAGATACGCAGTATTTT.

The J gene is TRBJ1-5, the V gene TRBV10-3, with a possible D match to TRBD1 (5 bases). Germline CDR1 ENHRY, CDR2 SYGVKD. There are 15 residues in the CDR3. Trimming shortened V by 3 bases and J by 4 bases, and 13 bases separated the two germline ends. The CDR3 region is CAISDGAWGNQPQHF. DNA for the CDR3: TGTGCCATCAGTGACGGGGCCTGGGGAAATCAGCCCCAGCATTTT.

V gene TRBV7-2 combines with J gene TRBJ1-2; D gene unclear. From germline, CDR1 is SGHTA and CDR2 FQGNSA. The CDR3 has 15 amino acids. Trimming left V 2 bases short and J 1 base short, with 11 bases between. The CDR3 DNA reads TGTGCCAGCAGCTTATCCGCAGGACTTAACTATGGCTACACCTTC. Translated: CASSLSAGLNYGYTF.

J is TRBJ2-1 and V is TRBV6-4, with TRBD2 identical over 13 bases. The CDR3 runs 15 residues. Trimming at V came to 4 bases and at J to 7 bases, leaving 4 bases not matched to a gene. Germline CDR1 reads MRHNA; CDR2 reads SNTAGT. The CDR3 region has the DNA TGTGCCAGCAGTGTGGGGACTAGCGGGACTAATGAGCAGTTCTTC. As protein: CASSVGTSGTNEQFF.

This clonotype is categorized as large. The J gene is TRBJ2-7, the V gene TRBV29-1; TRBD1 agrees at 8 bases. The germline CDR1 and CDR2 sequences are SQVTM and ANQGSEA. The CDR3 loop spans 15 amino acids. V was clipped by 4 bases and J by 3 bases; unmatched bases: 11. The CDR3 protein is CSVVDGTGYVYEQYF. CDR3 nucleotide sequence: TGCAGCGTTGTGGACGGGACAGGTTACGTCTACGAGCAGTACTTC.

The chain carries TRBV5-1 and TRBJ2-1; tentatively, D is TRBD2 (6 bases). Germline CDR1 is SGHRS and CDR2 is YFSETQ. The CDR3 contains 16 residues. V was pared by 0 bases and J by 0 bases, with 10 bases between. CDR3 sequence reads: CASSLGGGSSYNEQFF. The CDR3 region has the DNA TGCGCCAGCAGCTTGGGGGGAGGAAGCTCCTACAATGAGCAGTTCTTC.

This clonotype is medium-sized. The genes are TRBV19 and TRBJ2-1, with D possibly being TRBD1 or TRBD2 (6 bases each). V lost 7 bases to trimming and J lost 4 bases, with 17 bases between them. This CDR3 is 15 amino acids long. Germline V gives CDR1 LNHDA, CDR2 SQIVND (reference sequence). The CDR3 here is CASTLSGAVYNEQFF. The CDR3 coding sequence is TGTGCCAGTACCCTCTCGGGGGCGGTTTACAATGAGCAGTTCTTC.

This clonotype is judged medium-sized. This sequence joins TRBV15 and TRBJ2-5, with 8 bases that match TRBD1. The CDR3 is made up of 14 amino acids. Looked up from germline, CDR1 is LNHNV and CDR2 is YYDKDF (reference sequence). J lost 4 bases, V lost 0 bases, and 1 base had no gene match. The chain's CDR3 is CATSRDRGLETQYF. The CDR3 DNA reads TGTGCCACCAGCAGAGACAGGGGGCTAGAGACCCAGTACTTC.

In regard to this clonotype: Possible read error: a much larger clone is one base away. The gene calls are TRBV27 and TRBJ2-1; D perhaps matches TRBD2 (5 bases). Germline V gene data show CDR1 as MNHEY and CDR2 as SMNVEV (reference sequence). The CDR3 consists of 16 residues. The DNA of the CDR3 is TGTGACAGCAGTTACTCCCTAGCCCGCTCCTACAATGAGCAGTTCTTC. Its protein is CDSSYSLARSYNEQFF.

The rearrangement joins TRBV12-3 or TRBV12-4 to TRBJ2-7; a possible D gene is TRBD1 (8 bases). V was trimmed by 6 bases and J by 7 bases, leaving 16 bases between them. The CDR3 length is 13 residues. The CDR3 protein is CASRPNRGGEQYF. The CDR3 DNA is TGTGCCAGCAGGCCCAACAGGGGGGGGGAGCAGTACTTC.

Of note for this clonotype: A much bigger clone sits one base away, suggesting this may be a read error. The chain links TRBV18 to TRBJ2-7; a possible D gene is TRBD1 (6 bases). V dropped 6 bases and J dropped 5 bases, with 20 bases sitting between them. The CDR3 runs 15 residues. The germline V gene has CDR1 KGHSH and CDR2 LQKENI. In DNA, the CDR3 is TGTGCCAGCTCCCCGACAGGTAAGGGACCTCACGAGCAGTACTTC. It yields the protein CASSPTGKGPHEQYF.

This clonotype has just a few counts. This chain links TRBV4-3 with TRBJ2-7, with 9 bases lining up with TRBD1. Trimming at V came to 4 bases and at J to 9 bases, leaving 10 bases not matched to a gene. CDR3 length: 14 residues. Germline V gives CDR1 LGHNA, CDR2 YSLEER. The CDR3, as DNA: TGCGCCAGCAGCCCAACAAGACAGGGGGTAGGGCAGTACTTC. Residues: CASSPTRQGVGQYF.

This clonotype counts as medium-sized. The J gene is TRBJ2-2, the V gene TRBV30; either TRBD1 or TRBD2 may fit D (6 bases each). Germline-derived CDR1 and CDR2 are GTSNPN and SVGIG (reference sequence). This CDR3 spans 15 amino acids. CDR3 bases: TGTGCTCGGAGGGGGGAACCGGCCAACACCGGGGAGCTGTTTTTT. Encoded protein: CARRGEPANTGELFF. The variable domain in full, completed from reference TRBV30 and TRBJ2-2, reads SQTIHQWPATLVQPVGSPLSLECTVEGTSNPNLYWYRQAAGRGLQLLFYSVGIGQISSEVPQNLSASRPQDRQFILSSKKLLLSDSGFYLCARRGEPANTGELFFGEGSRLTVL.

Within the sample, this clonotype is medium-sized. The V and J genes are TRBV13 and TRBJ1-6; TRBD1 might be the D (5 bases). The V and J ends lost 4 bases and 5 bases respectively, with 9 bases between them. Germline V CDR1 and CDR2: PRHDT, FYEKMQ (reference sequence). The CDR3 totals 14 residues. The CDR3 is CASSSVGDNSPLHF. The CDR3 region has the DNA TGTGCCAGCAGCTCAGTGGGGGATAATTCACCCCTCCACTTT.

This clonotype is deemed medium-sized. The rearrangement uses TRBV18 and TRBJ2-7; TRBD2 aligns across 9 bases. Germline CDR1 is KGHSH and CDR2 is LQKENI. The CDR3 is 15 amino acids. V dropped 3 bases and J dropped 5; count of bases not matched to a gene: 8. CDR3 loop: CASSPFSGRSNEQYF. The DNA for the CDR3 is TGTGCCAGCTCACCCTTCAGCGGGAGGAGTAACGAGCAGTACTTC.

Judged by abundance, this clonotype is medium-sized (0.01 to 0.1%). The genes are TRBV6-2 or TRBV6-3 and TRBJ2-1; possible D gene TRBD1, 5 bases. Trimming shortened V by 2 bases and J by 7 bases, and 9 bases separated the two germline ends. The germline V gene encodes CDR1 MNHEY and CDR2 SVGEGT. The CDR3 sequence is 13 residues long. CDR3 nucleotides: TGTGCCAGCAGTTACGGGGCTTGGAATGAGCAGTTCTTC. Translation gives CASSYGAWNEQFF.